Each of the 9 T cell receptor beta chains below was sequenced from the same sample in a study of T cell repertoires in cytomegalovirus infection. Their antigens remain unidentified. One entry per CDR3 protein results from TCRdb running MiXCR on the reads. The sample carries about 740,000 distinct CDR3 sequences, approximately 33% recorded once. The source was cultured PBMCs, collected from culture after CMV antigen stimulation. These receptors originate from a human donor in good health (CMV status not recorded). Some clones in this sample may be carry-over from other donors' samples.

The sample holds a few counts of this clonotype. This chain uses TRBV10-3 with TRBJ2-7; no firm D call. Trimming left V 2 bases short and J 4 bases short, with 3 bases between. The CDR3 length is 11 residues. Looked up from germline, CDR1 is ENHRY and CDR2 is SYGVKD. The chain's CDR3 is CAISEEYEQYF. The CDR3 DNA is TGTGCCATCAGTGAGGAGTACGAGCAGTACTTC.

This clonotype was counted between two and nine times. The chain joins TRBV20-1 to TRBJ2-5, with D hard to call. The CDR3 spans 12 residues. With 1 base removed from V and 5 bases from J, the gap between germline ends came to 8 bases. The germline V gene has CDR1 DFQATT and CDR2 SNEGSKA (reference sequence). CDR3 sequence (DNA): TGCAGTGCTAGAGCCATCGGGGAGACCCAGTACTTC. Translation gives CSARAIGETQYF.

The rearrangement joins TRBV30 to TRBJ1-1, with D possibly being TRBD1 (6 bases). This CDR3 comprises 12 residues. Trimming pared 3 bases from V and 8 bases from J, leaving 13 bases between. Germline V gene sequence: CDR1 GTSNPN, CDR2 SVGIG (reference sequence). The CDR3 loop is CAWRQDSSEAFF. The CDR3 coding sequence is TGTGCCTGGAGGCAGGACAGTTCCGAAGCTTTCTTT.

V and J are TRBV12-3 or TRBV12-4 and TRBJ1-2; no clear D. Trimming removed 5 bases from V and 1 base from J, with 5 bases in between. The CDR3 contains 12 residues. The CDR3 reads CASSPVNYGYTF. The DNA of the CDR3 is TGTGCCAGCAGTCCTGTTAACTATGGCTACACCTTC.

The rearrangement joins TRBV19 to TRBJ2-5; no firm D call. This CDR3 contains 11 residues. Germline CDR1 LNHDA, CDR2 SQIVND (reference sequence). V was shortened by 6 bases and J by 4 bases, with 6 bases between the two germline ends. CDR3 protein: CASRNTETQYF. CDR3 in DNA: TGTGCCAGTAGGAATACAGAGACCCAGTACTTC.

In this sample, this clonotype turned up a few times. This CDR3 is CAISEFQAGRSSPLHF. The CDR3 region has the DNA TGTGCCATCAGTGAGTTCCAGGCAGGGCGAAGTTCACCCCTCCACTTT. V usage is TRBV10-3 and J usage is TRBJ1-6; a possible D gene is TRBD1 (5 bases). This CDR3 is 16 amino acids long. Looked up from germline, CDR1 is ENHRY and CDR2 is SYGVKD. V lost 1 base and J 9 bases, leaving 16 bases between the germline ends.

J is TRBJ2-3 and V is TRBV5-3; no clear D gene. Being an ORF, TRBV5-3 has a function that is uncertain. The CDR3 is 11 amino acids. With 8 bases removed from V and 4 bases from J, the gap between germline ends came to 8 bases. The CDR3 DNA follows: TGTGCCAGCAGAAACTCAGATACGCAGTATTTT. This translates into CASRNSDTQYF.

In nucleotides, the CDR3 is TGTGCCAGCAGTTACACAGGGGGGAGGACTGAAGCTTTCTTT. It codes for CASSYTGGRTEAFF. The chain employs TRBV6-2 or TRBV6-3 and TRBJ1-1; 8 bases are shared with TRBD1. The CDR3 has 14 residues. With V trimmed by 2 bases and J by 5 bases, 4 bases remained unmatched. Looked up from germline, CDR1 is MNHEY and CDR2 is SVGEGT.

This chain joins TRBV28 and TRBJ1-5; no firm D call. V lost 1 base to trimming and J lost 4 bases, with 8 bases between them. Germline lookup yields CDR1 MDHEN and CDR2 SYDVKM. CDR3 size: 14 residues. The CDR3 region has the DNA TGTGCCAGCAGTTTATTGGCTGGAAATCAGCCCCAGCATTTT. This encodes CASSLLAGNQPQHF.